This TCR beta chain was obtained from a study of cytomegalovirus exposure and HLA in healthy donors. The PCR contained 60 Vbeta and 13 Jbeta primers. Only in-frame clones appear in the TCRdb table, and some are missing; sequencing was by immunoSEQ multiplex PCR. The sample lists 60,000 to 70,000 clones, less than 70% occurring once. Germline lookup yields CDR1 SGHAT and CDR2 FQNNGV. V was cut by 2 bases and J by 6 bases, with 10 bases left in between. This CDR3 is built from 13 residues. General study results and limits: As a later analysis showed, several of the most significant clusters appeared to be linked to common viral pathogens. Cytomegalovirus association was listed for approximately 150 TCR beta chains.

In its sample, this clone was seen a few times. Its cognate antigen is unknown. The sequence was collected from a woman aged 25 to 39 in good health and CMV-seronegative. The sequencing input was PBMCs. The chain is built from TRBV11-2 and TRBJ1-1, with a possible D match to TRBD1 (6 bases). CDR3 region: CASSLLGGPEAFF. Here the CDR3 DNA reads TGTGCCAGCAGCTTATTGGGGGGGCCTGAAGCTTTCTTT.